This TCR beta chain is drawn from a study of T cell repertoires in cytomegalovirus infection. TCRdb passed the reads through MiXCR, listing each CDR3 protein once. The table shows 250,000 to 400,000 distinct CDR3 sequences, with 25% occurring only once. Germline values: CDR1 DFQATT, CDR2 SNEGSKA (reference sequence). The length of the CDR3 is 15 residues. V lost 6 bases and J lost 6; bases outside the gene matches: 12. Only a few counts were recorded for this clonotype. Its cognate antigen is unknown. This material consisted of cultured PBMCs, taken from culture after CMV antigen stimulation. This receptor was obtained from a human donor in good health (CMV status not recorded). Some clones in this sample may be carry-over from other donors' samples. The V and J genes are TRBV20-1 and TRBJ2-1; 9 nucleotides match TRBD2. The DNA of the CDR3 is TGCAGTGCCCGGCAGTGGGCTAGCGGGGCCAATGAGCAGTTCTTC. The encoded protein is CSARQWASGANEQFF.